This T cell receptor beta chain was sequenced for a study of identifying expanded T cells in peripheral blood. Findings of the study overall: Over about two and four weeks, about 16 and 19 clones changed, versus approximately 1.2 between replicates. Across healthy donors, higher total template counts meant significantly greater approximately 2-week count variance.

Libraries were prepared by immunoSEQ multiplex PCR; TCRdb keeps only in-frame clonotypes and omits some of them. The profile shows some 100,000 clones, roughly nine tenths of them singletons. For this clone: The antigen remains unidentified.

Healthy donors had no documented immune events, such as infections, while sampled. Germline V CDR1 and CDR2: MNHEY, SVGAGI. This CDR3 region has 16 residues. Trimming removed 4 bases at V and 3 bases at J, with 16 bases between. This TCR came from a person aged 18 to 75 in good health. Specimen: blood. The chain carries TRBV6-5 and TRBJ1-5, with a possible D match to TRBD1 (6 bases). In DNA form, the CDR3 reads TGTGCCAGCAGTTTCCAGGACAGAAGACTCAATCAGCCCCAGCATTTT. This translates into CASSFQDRRLNQPQHF.